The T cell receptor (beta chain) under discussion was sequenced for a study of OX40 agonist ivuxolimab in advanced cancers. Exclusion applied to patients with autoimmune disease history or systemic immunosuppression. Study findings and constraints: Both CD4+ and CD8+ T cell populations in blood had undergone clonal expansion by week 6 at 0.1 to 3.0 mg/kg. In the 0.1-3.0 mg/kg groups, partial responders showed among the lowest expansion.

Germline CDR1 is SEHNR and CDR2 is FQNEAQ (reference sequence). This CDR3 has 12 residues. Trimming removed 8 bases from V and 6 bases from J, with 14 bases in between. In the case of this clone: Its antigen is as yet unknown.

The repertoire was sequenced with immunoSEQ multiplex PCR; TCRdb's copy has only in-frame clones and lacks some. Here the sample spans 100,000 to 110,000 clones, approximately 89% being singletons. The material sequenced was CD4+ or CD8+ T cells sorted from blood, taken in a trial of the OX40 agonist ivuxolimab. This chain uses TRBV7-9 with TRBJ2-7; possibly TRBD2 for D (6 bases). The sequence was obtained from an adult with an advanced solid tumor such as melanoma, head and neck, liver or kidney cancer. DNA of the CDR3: TGTGCCAGCGGAGGGCGGTTCTCCGAGCAGTACTTC. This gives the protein CASGGRFSEQYF.